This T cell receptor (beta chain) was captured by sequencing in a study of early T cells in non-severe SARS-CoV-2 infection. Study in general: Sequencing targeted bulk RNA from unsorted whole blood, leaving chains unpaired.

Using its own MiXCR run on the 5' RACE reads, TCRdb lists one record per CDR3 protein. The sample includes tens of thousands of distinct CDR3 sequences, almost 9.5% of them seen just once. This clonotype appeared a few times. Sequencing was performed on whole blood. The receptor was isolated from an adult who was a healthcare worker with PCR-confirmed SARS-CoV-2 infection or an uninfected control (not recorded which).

This chain's CDR3 is CASSSGGPPETQYF. As DNA, the CDR3 is TGCGCCAGCAGCAGCGGCGGGCCCCCGGAGACCCAGTACTTC. The rearrangement links TRBV5-1 to TRBJ2-5, with a possible D match to TRBD2 (5 bases). Looked up from germline, CDR1 is SGHRS and CDR2 is YFSETQ. V was pared by 4 bases and J by 5 bases, with 15 bases between. The CDR3 covers 14 residues.